Listed below are T cell receptor beta chains from one sample, sequenced in a study of T cell responses to AZD1222 COVID-19 vaccine. Profiled with immunoSEQ multiplex PCR; TCRdb holds only in-frame clones, not every one. There are around 99,000 clones in the sample; roughly 92% occur only once, and around 8.3% lies in the top ten. The sample consisted of peripheral blood, taken 28 days after the second AZD1222 dose. Receptors were obtained from an adult who received the AZD1222 COVID-19 vaccine. CDR3s include the opening cysteine and the closing phenylalanine or tryptophan. Fields, in order: D gene, J gene, V gene, clone size, CDR3 DNA, CDR3 protein. The D gene is left open where the match is weak. Clone size is stated in some rows and not others, as once, few, many or a class when expanded.

.	TRBJ2-1	TRBV14	.	TGTGCCAGCAGCCCCTCTAGCTCCTACAATGAGCAGTTCTTC	CASSPSSSYNEQFF
TRBD1	TRBJ1-4	TRBV6-6	once	TGTGCCAGCAGTTACTCAAGACAGGGGACTAATGAAAAACTGTTTTTT	CASSYSRQGTNEKLFF
TRBD1	TRBJ2-3	TRBV5-4	.	TGTGCCAGCAGACCCGGGACAGATCCCTTCACAGATACGCAGTATTTT	CASRPGTDPFTDTQYF
TRBD2	TRBJ2-3	TRBV18	.	TGTGCCAGCTCACCACGGCTAGCGGGAGGGTCAGATACGCAGTATTTT	CASSPRLAGGSDTQYF
.	TRBJ2-1	TRBV19	.	TGTGCCAGTAAACAGGGTAGCTCCTACAATGAGCAGTTCTTC	CASKQGSSYNEQFF
.	TRBJ1-2	TRBV6-2/TRBV6-3	.	TGTGCCAGCAGTTACAGGGACGGGAACTATGGCTACACCTTC	CASSYRDGNYGYTF
.	TRBJ1-1	TRBV4-1	.	TGCGCCAGCAGCCAAGAATCACGTCAACCGGGAGCTTTCTTT	CASSQESRQPGAFF
TRBD2	TRBJ2-1	TRBV5-4	once	TGTGCCAGCAGCCGAAACCCTAGCGGAGCCTACAATGAGCAGTTCTTC	CASSRNPSGAYNEQFF
TRBD1	TRBJ2-7	TRBV19	.	TGTGCCAGTAGTATGAGGGGGCTAGGGGCGCAGTACTTC	CASSMRGLGAQYF
.	TRBJ2-2	TRBV21-1	.	TGTGCCAGCAGCAAACACAAGGGGGGGCCCGCGAACACCGGGGAGCTGTTTTTT	CASSKHKGGPANTGELFF
TRBD2	TRBJ2-7	TRBV9	.	TGTGCCAGCAGCGTAGCTAGCGGGAGTTACTACGAGCAGTACTTC	CASSVASGSYYEQYF
TRBD1	TRBJ1-3	TRBV28	once	TGTGCCAGCGGCCGGGACAGTAGCTCTGGAAACACCATATATTTT	CASGRDSSSGNTIYF
.	TRBJ2-5	TRBV2	.	TGTGCCAGCAAAGGGGTCAGGGATGAGACCCAGTACTTC	CASKGVRDETQYF
.	TRBJ1-4	TRBV3-1/TRBV3-2	once	TGTGCCAGCAGCCAAAGTGAAAAACTGTTTTTT	CASSQSEKLFF
.	TRBJ2-4	TRBV19	.	TGTGCCAGTAGTATAGGTAGCGGCCCAGAGTACTTC	CASSIGSGPEYF
.	TRBJ1-3	TRBV15	.	TGTGCCACCAGCAGCCGCGGCTCTGGAAACACCATATATTTT	CATSSRGSGNTIYF
.	TRBJ2-5	TRBV27	.	TGTGCCAGCAACAGCCAACTGGGGACCCAGTACTTC	CASNSQLGTQYF
.	TRBJ1-6	TRBV21-1	.	TGTGCCATCAAGCGTAGCTCCTATAATTCACCCCTCCACTTT	CAIKRSSYNSPLHF
.	TRBJ1-5	TRBV28	.	TGTGCCAGCAGTTTATACCTTAGCAATCAGCCCCAGCATTTT	CASSLYLSNQPQHF
.	TRBJ2-1	TRBV2	.	TGTGCCAGTAGTGCCGGGAGGGGGCTAAGTGAGCAGTTCTTC	CASSAGRGLSEQFF
.	TRBJ1-6	TRBV18	.	TGTGCCAGCTCACCCAGGGAGGGGGGCTCACCCCTCCACTTT	CASSPREGGSPLHF
.	TRBJ1-4	TRBV18	.	TGTGCCAGCTCACCACAGGCGGGGGGTGAGGAAAAACTGTTTTTT	CASSPQAGGEEKLFF
TRBD1	TRBJ2-7	TRBV28	.	TGTGCCAGCAGCGCCTTCGGGACAGTCTACGAGCAGTACTTC	CASSAFGTVYEQYF
TRBD1	TRBJ2-2	TRBV3-1/TRBV3-2	once	TGTGCCAGCAGCCAAGGGCACAGGGGTACCGGGGAGCTGTTTTTT	CASSQGHRGTGELFF
.	TRBJ2-7	TRBV3-1/TRBV3-2	.	TGTGCCAGCAGCCAAGTTGACTCCGGGTCCGAGCAGTACTTC	CASSQVDSGSEQYF
TRBD1	TRBJ1-1	TRBV28	.	TGTGCCAGCAGAATAAACAGGGGGCGCCGGGGCACTGAAGCTTTCTTT	CASRINRGRRGTEAFF
.	TRBJ1-1	TRBV3-1/TRBV3-2	.	TGTGCCAGCAGCCAAGATGGAACGAACACTGAAGCTTTCTTT	CASSQDGTNTEAFF
.	TRBJ1-6	TRBV5-6	.	TGTGCCAGCAGCTTGGTTGGCCTCGGCAATTCACCCCTCCACTTT	CASSLVGLGNSPLHF
TRBD1	TRBJ2-5	TRBV28	.	TGTGCCAGCAGTGCGGACAGGGCCAGAGAGACCCAGTACTTC	CASSADRARETQYF
TRBD2	TRBJ2-4	TRBV19	.	TGTGCCAGTAGTGCATCTAGCGGAACAAAAAACATTCAGTACTTC	CASSASSGTKNIQYF
TRBD1	TRBJ1-5	TRBV11-2	.	TGTGCCAGCAGCGGGGGACAGTTTCAGCCCCAGCATTTT	CASSGGQFQPQHF
.	TRBJ1-3	TRBV7-9	once	TGTGCCAGCAGCTTAGTGGTGGAGTTGGGAAACACCATATATTTT	CASSLVVELGNTIYF
TRBD1	TRBJ1-5	TRBV6-4	.	TGTGCCAGCAGAGGAACTGGACAGGGGCGCTCGGGGCAGCCCCAGCATTTT	CASRGTGQGRSGQPQHF
.	TRBJ1-1	TRBV9	.	TGTGCCAGCAGCCCCCAGACAGACGTGAACACTGAAGCTTTCTTT	CASSPQTDVNTEAFF
.	TRBJ2-3	TRBV5-1	.	TGCGCCAGCAGCTTGGAAGCCCAGGTGACAGATACGCAGTATTTT	CASSLEAQVTDTQYF
TRBD1	TRBJ1-1	TRBV27	.	TGTGCCAGCAGTTTATCAACCCGGGACAGGGGCCAGGGTGGCGTCGAAGCTTTCTTT	CASSLSTRDRGQGGVEAFF
TRBD1	TRBJ2-1	TRBV29-1	.	TGCAGCGTAGCTAAATACCCCGGGGACAGGCTAACAGGACGGTACAATGAGCAGTTCTTC	CSVAKYPGDRLTGRYNEQFF
TRBD1	TRBJ1-6	TRBV6-5	.	TGTGCCAGCAGCCCAGGACAGGCGGGCTCACCCCTCCACTTT	CASSPGQAGSPLHF
TRBD2	TRBJ2-2	TRBV3-1/TRBV3-2	.	TGTGCCAGCAGCTCCTCCGGGACTAGCGGGTTGACCGGGGAGCTGTTTTTT	CASSSSGTSGLTGELFF
TRBD1	TRBJ1-5	TRBV19	.	TGTGCCAGTAGTATTACCGGACAGGGGGCGGCTTATAGCAATCAGCCCCAGCATTTT	CASSITGQGAAYSNQPQHF
TRBD1	TRBJ1-2	TRBV19	.	TGTGCCAGTAGTAGCAGGGGGGATGATGGCTACACCTTC	CASSSRGDDGYTF
.	TRBJ1-2	TRBV18	.	TGTGCCAGCTCACCAGGCCGGGACGGAGTCTATGGCTACACCTTC	CASSPGRDGVYGYTF
.	TRBJ2-5	TRBV5-1	.	TGCGCCAGCAGCCGAGGACAGGGAGGGCAAGAGACCCAGTACTTC	CASSRGQGGQETQYF
TRBD2	TRBJ2-1	TRBV9	.	TGTGCCAGCAGCGTAGCTCCTAGCGGAGTCAATGAGCAGTTCTTC	CASSVAPSGVNEQFF
TRBD1	TRBJ1-5	TRBV30	.	TGTGCCTGGAGTGTAGGGGCTGGGACAGTAAATCAGCCCCAGCATTTT	CAWSVGAGTVNQPQHF
.	TRBJ2-1	TRBV24-1	.	TGTGCCACCAGTGATTCTGCAAACAATGAGCAGTTCTTC	CATSDSANNEQFF
.	TRBJ1-2	TRBV24-1	.	TGTGCCACCAGTGGGGACGGCGGCTACACCTTC	CATSGDGGYTF
.	TRBJ2-1	TRBV3-1/TRBV3-2	once	TGTGCCAGCAGCCCGCCTACTACGGTATTCTCCTACAATGAGCAGTTCTTC	CASSPPTTVFSYNEQFF
.	TRBJ2-1	TRBV29-1	.	TGCAGCACGGAAGGGTACAATGAGCAGTTCTTC	CSTEGYNEQFF
.	TRBJ2-7	TRBV6-5	.	TGTGCCAGCAACCTAGAGGGAAGACTTTTTGGGCAGTACTTC	CASNLEGRLFGQYF